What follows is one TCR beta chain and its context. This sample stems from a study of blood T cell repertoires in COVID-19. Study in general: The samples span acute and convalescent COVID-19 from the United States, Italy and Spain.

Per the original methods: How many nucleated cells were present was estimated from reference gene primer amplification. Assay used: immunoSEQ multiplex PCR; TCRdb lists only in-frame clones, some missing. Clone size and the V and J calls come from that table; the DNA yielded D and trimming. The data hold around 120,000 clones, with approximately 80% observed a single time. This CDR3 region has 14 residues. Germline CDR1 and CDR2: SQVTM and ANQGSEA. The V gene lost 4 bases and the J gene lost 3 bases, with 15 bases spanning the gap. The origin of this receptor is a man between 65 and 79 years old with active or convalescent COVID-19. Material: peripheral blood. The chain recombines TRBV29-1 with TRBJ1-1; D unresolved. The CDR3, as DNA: TGCAGCGTTGTGATCCGGGGTGGGGACACTGAAGCTTTCTTT. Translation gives CSVVIRGGDTEAFF.